The 5 T cell receptor beta chains given below trace back to one sample, sequenced in a study of cytotoxic CD8 clonotypes in ibrutinib-treated CLL. The table came from immunoSEQ multiplex PCR; TCRdb's copy has only in-frame clones and leaves some out. This sample has about 70,000 clones; approximately 90% occur once, and the top ten carry approximately 3.1%. Specimen: PBMCs, collected after 12 months of ibrutinib treatment. All receptors derive from a human donor with chronic lymphocytic leukemia.

The genes are TRBV7-3 and TRBJ2-3; D unclear. Germline V gene lookup returns CDR1 SGHTA and CDR2 FQGTGA. The length of the CDR3 is 15 residues. Trimming removed 1 base from V and 2 bases from J, with 10 bases in between. CDR3 amino acids: CASSLMAADTDTQYF. CDR3 nucleotides: TGTGCCAGCAGCTTAATGGCAGCCGACACAGATACGCAGTATTTT. Together with reference TRBV7-3 and TRBJ2-3, the CDR3 gives the full variable domain: GAGVSQTPSNKVTEKGKYVELRCDPISGHTALYWYRQSLGQGPEFLIYFQGTGAADDSGLPNDRFFAVRPEGSVSTLKIQRTERGDSAVYLCASSLMAADTDTQYFGPGTRLTVL.

This chain links TRBV19 with TRBJ2-6, with D possibly being TRBD1 or TRBD2 (6 bases each). Germline CDR1 and CDR2: LNHDA and SQIVND (reference sequence). Trimming took off 2 bases at V and 0 bases at J, with 17 bases between the two ends. CDR3 length: 19 amino acids. The CDR3 DNA reads TGTGCCAGTAGTATAAAGGGCGGAGGGGGGAACTCTGGGGCCAACGTCCTGACTTTC. Translation: CASSIKGGGGNSGANVLTF.

The chain couples TRBV11-3 to TRBJ2-3; 7 bases match TRBD2. The CDR3 consists of 15 residues. V lost 1 base, J lost 3 bases, and 4 bases stayed unmatched. The germline CDR1 and CDR2 sequences are SGHNT and YENEEA. The DNA for the CDR3 is TGTGCCAGCAGCTTAGGCGGGAGTCGAACAGATACGCAGTATTTT. Translation gives CASSLGGSRTDTQYF.

This clone was detected once. The chain joins TRBV6-1 to TRBJ2-1; 11 bases are a match to TRBD2. The V and J ends lost 3 bases and 0 bases, in that order; junction bases with no gene match: 4. CDR1 and CDR2 (germline): MNHNS, SASEGT. The CDR3 sequence is 17 residues long. As DNA, the CDR3 is TGTGCCAGCAGTGACGTAGCGGGAGGGCCCTCCTACAATGAGCAGTTCTTC. This gives the protein CASSDVAGGPSYNEQFF.

V is TRBV7-2 and J is TRBJ2-3, with 10 bases identical to TRBD2. V shed 6 bases and J 3 bases; nucleotides not matched to a gene: 6. The CDR3 contains 15 residues. Germline CDR1 reads SGHTA; CDR2 reads FQGNSA. The CDR3 DNA is TGTGCCAGCAGGGCAGGGACTAGCGATACAGATACGCAGTATTTT. Translated: CASRAGTSDTDTQYF.